These T cell receptor beta chains were read from a single sample in a study of shared clonotypes between healthy human individuals. The assay was immunoSEQ multiplex PCR, and TCRdb's table has in-frame clones only and misses some. The data hold under 700,000 clones, with roughly 95% observed a single time. The sample comprised naive CD8+ T cells sorted from blood. These receptors came from a woman aged 25 to 39 in good health. Both conserved end residues are part of each CDR3. A D gene is named only where the DNA matches it firmly. Size is omitted from some rows. Given values are once, few, many or a class for expanded clones.

CDR3 length: 12
J gene: TRBJ1-1
V gene: TRBV11-2
clone size: -
D gene: -
CDR3 DNA: TGTGCCAGCAGCTTAGGACAGGCAAAGGCTTTCTTT
CDR3 protein: CASSLGQAKAFF

CDR3 length: 15
J gene: TRBJ2-1
V gene: TRBV2
clone size: -
D gene: TRBD2
CDR3 DNA: TGTGCCAGTCAAGAAGGGGGGGGACTAGCAAACGAGCAGTTCTTC
CDR3 protein: CASQEGGGLANEQFF

CDR3 length: 16
J gene: TRBJ1-2
V gene: TRBV11-2
clone size: -
D gene: -
CDR3 DNA: TGTGCCAGCAGCTTAGTAGGGTACAGGGCCCACTATGGCTACACCTTC
CDR3 protein: CASSLVGYRAHYGYTF

CDR3 length: 14
J gene: TRBJ2-7
V gene: TRBV7-9
clone size: -
D gene: -
CDR3 DNA: TGTGCCAGCAGCGACCGACAGGACTCCTACGAGCAGTACTTC
CDR3 protein: CASSDRQDSYEQYF

CDR3 length: 14
J gene: TRBJ2-7
V gene: TRBV19
clone size: -
D gene: -
CDR3 DNA: TGTGCCAGTAGTATAGAACACGGCCACTACGAGCAGTACTTC
CDR3 protein: CASSIEHGHYEQYF

CDR3 length: 15
J gene: TRBJ1-3
V gene: TRBV25-1
clone size: -
D gene: -
CDR3 DNA: TGTGCCAGCAGTGAATATGGCAGGGCTGGAAACACCATATATTTT
CDR3 protein: CASSEYGRAGNTIYF

CDR3 length: 15
J gene: TRBJ2-5
V gene: TRBV30
clone size: -
D gene: -
CDR3 DNA: TGTGCCTGGAGAGAACTCGGACAGACCCAAGAGACCCAGTACTTC
CDR3 protein: CAWRELGQTQETQYF

CDR3 length: 19
J gene: TRBJ2-1
V gene: TRBV29-1
clone size: -
D gene: TRBD2
CDR3 DNA: TGCAGCGTTTATCTAGCGGGAGATATCCGAATAAGGTCCTACAATGAGCAGTTCTTC
CDR3 protein: CSVYLAGDIRIRSYNEQFF

CDR3 length: 15
J gene: TRBJ1-5
V gene: TRBV19
clone size: once
D gene: -
CDR3 DNA: TGTGCCAGTAGTATAGACAGGGATAGCAATCAGCCCCAGCATTTT
CDR3 protein: CASSIDRDSNQPQHF

CDR3 length: 14
J gene: TRBJ1-3
V gene: TRBV7-8
clone size: -
D gene: -
CDR3 DNA: TGTGCCAGCAGATTACATTTGACTGGAAACACCATATATTTT
CDR3 protein: CASRLHLTGNTIYF

CDR3 length: 16
J gene: TRBJ2-3
V gene: TRBV28
clone size: -
D gene: -
CDR3 DNA: TGTGCCAGCTCCCCGTGGCGGCGGGACGGCACAGATACGCAGTATTTT
CDR3 protein: CASSPWRRDGTDTQYF

CDR3 length: 12
J gene: TRBJ1-1
V gene: TRBV6-1
clone size: once
D gene: -
CDR3 DNA: TGTGCCAGCAGGAGGGGGTTCACTGAAGCTTTCTTT
CDR3 protein: CASRRGFTEAFF

CDR3 length: 14
J gene: TRBJ2-3
V gene: TRBV19
clone size: -
D gene: -
CDR3 DNA: TGTGCCAGTGAAATACAGGCTGGGACAGATACGCAGTATTTT
CDR3 protein: CASEIQAGTDTQYF

CDR3 length: 15
J gene: TRBJ1-4
V gene: TRBV5-6
clone size: -
D gene: -
CDR3 DNA: TGTGCCAGCAGCTTGTCTCAGGGGCCTAATGAAAAACTGTTTTTT
CDR3 protein: CASSLSQGPNEKLFF

CDR3 length: 14
J gene: TRBJ2-2
V gene: TRBV2
clone size: -
D gene: -
CDR3 DNA: TGTGCCAGCAGGCAACCAGGGAACACCGGGGAGCTGTTTTTT
CDR3 protein: CASRQPGNTGELFF

CDR3 length: 13
J gene: TRBJ1-1
V gene: TRBV10-2
clone size: -
D gene: -
CDR3 DNA: TGCGCCAGCAGACCGGGACCGGGGACTGAAGCTTTCTTT
CDR3 protein: CASRPGPGTEAFF

CDR3 length: 16
J gene: TRBJ2-1
V gene: TRBV5-1
clone size: -
D gene: -
CDR3 DNA: TGCGCCAGCAGCTTGATTCCCCCAGCGGGCCACAATGAGCAGTTCTTC
CDR3 protein: CASSLIPPAGHNEQFF

CDR3 length: 16
J gene: TRBJ2-1
V gene: TRBV9
clone size: -
D gene: -
CDR3 DNA: TGTGCCAGCAGCGGACTTTTAGGGCCTGGGTACAATGAGCAGTTCTTC
CDR3 protein: CASSGLLGPGYNEQFF

CDR3 length: 14
J gene: TRBJ2-7
V gene: TRBV7-7
clone size: -
D gene: TRBD2
CDR3 DNA: TGTGCCAGCAGCTCCGGACTAGCGGGAGACGAGCAGTACTTC
CDR3 protein: CASSSGLAGDEQYF

CDR3 length: 15
J gene: TRBJ1-1
V gene: TRBV7-9
clone size: few
D gene: -
CDR3 DNA: TGTGCCAGCAGCCCCCCCGGGTTGGCGGACACTGAAGCTTTCTTT
CDR3 protein: CASSPPGLADTEAFF

CDR3 length: 15
J gene: TRBJ2-1
V gene: TRBV7-8
clone size: -
D gene: TRBD2
CDR3 DNA: TGTGCCAGCAGCTTGGGACTAGCGGGGAACAATGAGCAGTTCTTC
CDR3 protein: CASSLGLAGNNEQFF

CDR3 length: 12
J gene: TRBJ1-1
V gene: TRBV28
clone size: -
D gene: -
CDR3 DNA: TGTGCCAGCACCCCTTTAAACACTGAAGCTTTCTTT
CDR3 protein: CASTPLNTEAFF

CDR3 length: 12
J gene: TRBJ2-7
V gene: TRBV13
clone size: -
D gene: -
CDR3 DNA: TGTGCCAGCAGCCCCAGGAGGGGCGAGCAGTACTTC
CDR3 protein: CASSPRRGEQYF

CDR3 length: 14
J gene: TRBJ2-1
V gene: TRBV10-3
clone size: -
D gene: -
CDR3 DNA: TGTGCCATCAGTGAGTCGGTAGACCGCAATGAGCAGTTCTTC
CDR3 protein: CAISESVDRNEQFF

CDR3 length: 14
J gene: TRBJ2-4
V gene: TRBV7-9
clone size: -
D gene: -
CDR3 DNA: TGTGCCAGCACCAACGGAACCGCCAAAAACATTCAGTACTTC
CDR3 protein: CASTNGTAKNIQYF

CDR3 length: 14
J gene: TRBJ1-1
V gene: TRBV4-2
clone size: -
D gene: -
CDR3 DNA: TGTGCCAGCAGCTTCGGGCACCCGAACACTGAAGCTTTCTTT
CDR3 protein: CASSFGHPNTEAFF

CDR3 length: 14
J gene: TRBJ1-2
V gene: TRBV14
clone size: -
D gene: -
CDR3 DNA: TGTGCCAGCAGCCAAGCCCCGGAGTACTATGGCTACACCTTC
CDR3 protein: CASSQAPEYYGYTF

CDR3 length: 14
J gene: TRBJ2-7
V gene: TRBV9
clone size: -
D gene: -
CDR3 DNA: TGTGCCAGCAGCGTTGATCTTAGCTCCTACGAGCAGTACTTC
CDR3 protein: CASSVDLSSYEQYF

CDR3 length: 16
J gene: TRBJ2-7
V gene: TRBV27
clone size: once
D gene: TRBD2
CDR3 DNA: TGTGCCAGCAGTTTACCTACTAGCGGAGGGATCTACGAGCAGTACTTC
CDR3 protein: CASSLPTSGGIYEQYF